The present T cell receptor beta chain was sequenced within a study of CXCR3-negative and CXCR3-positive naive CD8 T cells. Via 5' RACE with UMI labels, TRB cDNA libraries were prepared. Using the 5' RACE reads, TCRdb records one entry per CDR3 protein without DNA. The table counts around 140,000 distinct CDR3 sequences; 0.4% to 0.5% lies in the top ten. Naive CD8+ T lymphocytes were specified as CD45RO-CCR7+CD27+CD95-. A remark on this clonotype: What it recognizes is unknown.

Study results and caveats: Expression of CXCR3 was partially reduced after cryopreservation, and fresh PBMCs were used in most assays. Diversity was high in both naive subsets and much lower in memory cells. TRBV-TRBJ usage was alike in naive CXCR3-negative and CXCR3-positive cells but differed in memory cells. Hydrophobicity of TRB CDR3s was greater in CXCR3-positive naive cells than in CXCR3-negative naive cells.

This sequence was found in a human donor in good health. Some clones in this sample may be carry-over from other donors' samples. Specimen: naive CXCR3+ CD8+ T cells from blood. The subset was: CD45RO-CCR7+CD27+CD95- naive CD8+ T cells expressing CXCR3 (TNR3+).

CDR3 sequence reads: CASSPARVYEQFF. The chain is built from TRBV7-9 and TRBJ2-1; the TCRdb D gene call, TRBD1, has no DNA to confirm it. Germline V gene sequence: CDR1 SEHNR, CDR2 FQNEAQ (reference sequence). The CDR3 sequence is 13 residues long.